Sequencing of this TCR beta chain was carried out in a study of identical twins. The CDR3 has 15 residues. Germline V gene lookup returns CDR1 MGHDK and CDR2 SYGVNS. TCRdb processed the 5' RACE reads anew with MiXCR; each CDR3 protein has one entry. The repertoire holds 1.5 million to 2 million distinct CDR3 sequences, with about 30% as singletons. Input material: cord blood. The chain is built from TRBV25-1 and TRBJ2-5, with 8 bases aligning to TRBD1. With the DNA end fitting TRBJ2-7 better, the J assignment may be wrong. The source is a newborn girl in good health. Here the CDR3 DNA reads TGTGCCAGCAGCCCCCGGGACAGGATCTCCTACGAGCAGTACTTC. Translation gives CASSPRDRISYEQYF.